These 24 T cell receptor beta chains were all obtained from the same sample, sequenced in a study of blood T cell repertoires in COVID-19 (dated by TCRdb to 2020 to 2022). The method was the immunoSEQ multiplex PCR assay. The immuneACCESS repertoire file appears here via TCRdb, limited to in-frame rearrangements. These files lack a portion of the clones; in checked studies, under half of the deficit traces to unresolved V genes, and the cause of the others is not known. A total of some 78,000 clones appear in this sample, about 89% of them only once. The ten biggest clones cover around 5% of the sample. The sequenced sample was peripheral blood. The origin of the receptors is a man aged 50 to 59 with active or convalescent COVID-19.

This clone was seen more than once but under ten times. V and J are TRBV6-5 and TRBJ2-2, with D perhaps TRBD1 (6 bases). V lost 6 bases to trimming and J lost 4 bases, with 15 bases between them. The CDR3 totals 15 residues. Germline V gives CDR1 MNHEY, CDR2 SVGAGI. The CDR3 sequence: CASSRGQGSTGELFF. Here the CDR3 DNA reads TGTGCCAGCAGCCGCGGGCAGGGGAGCACCGGGGAGCTGTTTTTT.

The chain recombines TRBV2 with TRBJ1-6; D is possibly TRBD1 (6 bases). CDR1 is SNHLY, CDR2 FYNNEI, per germline. V was clipped by 7 bases and J by 5 bases, with 18 bases between them. The CDR3 covers 16 residues. CDR3 sequence: CASTLLPQGNNSPLHF. In DNA, the CDR3 is TGTGCCAGCACCCTTCTCCCCCAGGGGAATAATTCACCCCTCCACTTT.

The chain recombines TRBV19 with TRBJ1-6; 9 nucleotides line up with TRBD1. Germline V CDR1 and CDR2: LNHDA, SQIVND (reference sequence). The V gene end was trimmed by 4 bases and the J gene end by 5 bases; junction bases not matched to a gene: 3. The CDR3 extends over 15 amino acids. This CDR3 is CASSTGTGNNSPLHF. The CDR3 region has the DNA TGTGCCAGTAGTACCGGGACAGGGAATAATTCACCCCTCCACTTT.

The chain joins TRBV30 to TRBJ1-4, with no clear D. Trimming took 1 base from V and 6 from J, leaving 9 bases between them. The CDR3 contains 13 residues. Germline V gene lookup returns CDR1 GTSNPN and CDR2 SVGIG (reference sequence). CDR3 sequence reads: CAWSGTGDEKLFF. As DNA, the CDR3 is TGTGCCTGGAGTGGAACGGGAGATGAAAAACTGTTTTTT.

The chain employs TRBV6-5 and TRBJ2-4; a weak D match, TRBD2 (6 bases). This CDR3 has 15 residues. V shed 7 bases and J shed 7 bases, with 20 bases lying between them. Germline-derived CDR1 and CDR2 are MNHEY and SVGAGI. CDR3 bases: TGTGCCAGCACCCGGACGGCGGGGCCGGGCAACATTCAGTACTTC. Translating it yields CASTRTAGPGNIQYF.

V usage is TRBV10-3 and J usage is TRBJ2-3; 8 nucleotides align to TRBD2. V lost 10 bases and J lost 2; bases outside the gene matches: 5. Looked up from germline, CDR1 is ENHRY and CDR2 is SYGVKD. This CDR3 has 13 amino acids. The CDR3 reads CATQRGPTDTQYF. The CDR3 DNA reads as TGTGCCACCCAGCGGGGGCCCACAGATACGCAGTATTTT.

The chain links TRBV24-1 to TRBJ2-3, with D uncertain. The germline V and J ends were trimmed by 6 bases and 0 bases, with 6 bases remaining between them. This CDR3 region has 13 residues. Germline-derived CDR1 and CDR2 are KGHDR and SFDVKD. This CDR3 reads CATSSVSTDTQYF. CDR3 coding DNA: TGTGCCACCAGTTCAGTTAGCACAGATACGCAGTATTTT.

The chain has TRBV11-2 and TRBJ2-5; 9 positions agree with TRBD1. V dropped 1 base and J dropped 5; count of bases not matched to a gene: 8. There are 16 residues in the CDR3. Germline V gene lookup returns CDR1 SGHAT and CDR2 FQNNGV. CDR3 amino acids: CASSLGSTGGHETQYF. CDR3 DNA sequence: TGTGCCAGCAGCTTAGGTTCGACAGGGGGGCACGAGACCCAGTACTTC.

The table lists this clone with a count of one. This chain joins TRBV7-9 and TRBJ1-5; D not resolved. V shed 5 bases and J shed 5 bases, with 10 bases lying between them. The CDR3 contains 13 residues. The germline V gene encodes CDR1 SEHNR and CDR2 FQNEAQ (reference sequence). The CDR3 reads CASSTGQDQPQHF. DNA of the CDR3: TGTGCCAGCAGCACCGGCCAGGATCAGCCCCAGCATTTT.

The gene calls are TRBV30 and TRBJ2-3, with 7 bases fitting TRBD2. Germline CDR1 reads GTSNPN; CDR2 reads SVGIG (reference sequence). With 6 bases clipped from V and 3 bases from J, the junction kept 9 bases outside the gene matches. This CDR3 is 14 amino acids long. The CDR3 protein is CACKSGVGTDTQYF. The CDR3, as DNA: TGTGCCTGTAAGAGCGGGGTTGGGACAGATACGCAGTATTTT.

A remark on this clone: This CDR3 is also generated by other DNA sequences in the sample. The chain employs TRBV28 and TRBJ2-7, with D possibly being TRBD1 (5 bases). The V and J ends lost 6 bases and 2 bases respectively, with 14 bases between them. In germline, CDR1 is MDHEN, CDR2 SYDVKM. CDR3 length: 14 amino acids. CDR3 sequence: CASRTGQGAYEQYF. The CDR3 DNA reads TGTGCCAGCAGGACCGGACAAGGGGCCTACGAGCAGTACTTC. Full variable domain (remainder filled in from reference TRBV28 and TRBJ2-7): DVKVTQSSRYLVKRTGEKVFLECVQDMDHENMFWYRQDPGLGLRLIYFSYDVKMKEKGDIPEGYSVSREKKERFSLILESASTNQTSMYLCASRTGQGAYEQYFGPGTRLTVT.

The V call is TRBV6-2 or TRBV6-3, the J call TRBJ2-1, with TRBD1 matching over 12 bases. Germline V gene lookup returns CDR1 MNHEY and CDR2 SVGEGT. The CDR3 has 17 amino acids. J gave up 8 bases and V 0 bases, and 8 bases lay outside the gene matches. The CDR3 coding sequence is TGTGCCAGCAGTTACTCGAAAGGGACAGGGGGCTGGGATGAGCAGTTCTTC. Amino acids: CASSYSKGTGGWDEQFF.

The chain employs TRBV5-4 and TRBJ2-2; TRBD2 matches at 8 bases. V dropped 4 bases and J dropped 0; count of bases not matched to a gene: 2. CDR1 SGHNT and CDR2 YYREEE come from the germline V gene (reference sequence). This CDR3 has 15 amino acids. The CDR3 spells CASSTTSANTGELFF. The CDR3 coding sequence is TGTGCCAGCAGCACGACTAGCGCGAACACCGGGGAGCTGTTTTTT.

This chain links TRBV10-3 with TRBJ2-3; 9 positions match TRBD2. The CDR3 is 14 amino acids. CDR1 ENHRY and CDR2 SYGVKD come from the germline V gene. V lost 11 bases and J lost 6; bases outside the gene matches: 12. CDR3 nucleotides: TGTGCCGTCAAGCGGGGGGCGGACGCTGATACGCAGTATTTT. This encodes CAVKRGADADTQYF.

This clone was seen more than once but under ten times. The CDR3 nucleotides read TGTGCCAGCAGCGAGGACGGGAGGATCGGTTCACCCCTCCACTTT. This gives the protein CASSEDGRIGSPLHF. The chain uses TRBV9 and TRBJ1-6; D not certain. CDR3 size: 15 residues. Per the germline V gene, CDR1 is SGDLS and CDR2 is YYNGEE. V was trimmed by 3 bases and J by 9 bases, leaving 16 bases between them.

The chain carries TRBV11-1 and TRBJ1-1; D uncertain. The ends were cut back, 2 bases at V and 0 bases at J, with 7 bases in the middle. The CDR3 has 14 residues. Germline V gene sequence: CDR1 SGHAT, CDR2 FQDESV (reference sequence). The CDR3 DNA reads TGTGCCAGCAGCTTAAGTAGCATGAACACTGAAGCTTTCTTT. Translation: CASSLSSMNTEAFF. The full variable domain, its missing parts supplied by reference TRBV11-1 and TRBJ1-1, is EAEVAQSPRYKITEKSQAVAFWCDPISGHATLYWYRQILGQGPELLVQFQDESVVDDSQLPKDRFSAERLKGVDSTLKIQPAELGDSAMYLCASSLSSMNTEAFFGQGTRLTVV.

The chain couples TRBV10-1 to TRBJ2-1; 7 bases map to TRBD1. Germline V lookup: CDR1 WNHNN, CDR2 SYGVQD (reference sequence). The CDR3 contains 14 residues. The V segment lost 3 bases and the J segment 7 bases; nucleotides outside the gene matches: 6. The CDR3 coding sequence is TGCGCCAGCAGTGACCGGACAGGCAATAATGAGCAGTTCTTC. It specifies CASSDRTGNNEQFF.

The V and J genes are TRBV5-1 and TRBJ2-5; the D gene is possibly TRBD2 (5 bases). CDR3 length: 14 amino acids. V was pared by 4 bases and J by 5 bases, with 15 bases between. CDR1 is SGHRS and CDR2 is YFSETQ in the germline V gene. Written as DNA, the CDR3 is TGCGCCAGCAGCCTCACTAGTACACGGGAGACCCAGTACTTC. Residues: CASSLTSTRETQYF.

V and J are TRBV7-9 and TRBJ1-2, with 7 bases matching TRBD1. The CDR3 is made up of 16 amino acids. The V gene end was trimmed by 6 bases and the J gene end by 8 bases; junction bases not matched to a gene: 18. Per germline, CDR1 SEHNR and CDR2 FQNEAQ (reference sequence). The CDR3 spells CASSFLPGGTSRGYTF. The CDR3, as DNA: TGTGCCAGCAGTTTTCTTCCAGGGGGTACTTCGCGAGGCTACACCTTC.

V and J are TRBV5-1 and TRBJ1-1, with 7 bases matching TRBD1. Unmatched junction bases numbered 0, after V lost 0 bases and J lost 1 base. Germline CDR1 reads SGHRS; CDR2 reads YFSETQ. The CDR3 is 14 residues long. CDR3 protein: CASSLDRGNTEAFF. DNA for the CDR3: TGCGCCAGCAGCTTGGACAGGGGGAACACTGAAGCTTTCTTT.

This clone was observed a few times. The rearrangement links TRBV6-5 to TRBJ2-3; a possible D gene is TRBD2 (7 bases). Germline CDR1 and CDR2: MNHEY and SVGAGI. With 6 bases removed from V and 11 bases from J, the gap between germline ends came to 9 bases. This CDR3 spans 10 amino acids. CDR3 sequence (DNA): TGTGCCAGCAGAGGGGGGGGGCAGTATTTT. Amino acids: CASRGGGQYF.

CDR3 DNA: TGTGCCAGCAGGGAGGGGTCCTATCAGCCCCAGCATTTT. Translation: CASREGSYQPQHF. The rearrangement uses TRBV28 and TRBJ1-5, with D perhaps TRBD1 (5 bases). From germline, CDR1 is MDHEN and CDR2 SYDVKM. The CDR3 loop spans 13 amino acids. The V end was cut by 6 bases, the J end by 5 bases, with 11 bases between.

The CDR3 loop is CASSPGADNEQFF. The DNA of the CDR3 is TGTGCCAGCTCACCAGGGGCTGACAATGAGCAGTTCTTC. The gene calls are TRBV18 and TRBJ2-1; D is possibly TRBD1 (5 bases). Trimming took 2 bases from V and 5 from J, leaving 7 bases between them. The CDR3 has 13 residues. Germline values: CDR1 KGHSH, CDR2 LQKENI.

The chain combines TRBV6-5 with TRBJ2-7; TRBD1 matches 9 bases. CDR1 is MNHEY and CDR2 is SVGAGI in the germline V gene. This CDR3 has 14 residues. V lost 7 bases, J lost 4 bases, and 8 bases stayed unmatched. The CDR3 region is CASTMTGGPYEQYF. The CDR3 region has the DNA TGTGCCAGCACCATGACAGGGGGGCCTTACGAGCAGTACTTC.